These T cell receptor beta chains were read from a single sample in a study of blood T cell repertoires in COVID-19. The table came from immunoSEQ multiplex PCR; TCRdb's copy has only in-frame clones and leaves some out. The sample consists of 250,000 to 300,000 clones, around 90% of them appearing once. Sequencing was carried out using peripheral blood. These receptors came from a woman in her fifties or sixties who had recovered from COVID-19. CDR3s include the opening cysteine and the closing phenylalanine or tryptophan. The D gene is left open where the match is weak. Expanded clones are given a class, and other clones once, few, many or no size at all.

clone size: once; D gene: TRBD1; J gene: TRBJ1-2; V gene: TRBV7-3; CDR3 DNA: TGTGCCAGCAGCCCCCGGACAGGTTTAGGCTACACCTTC; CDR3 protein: CASSPRTGLGYTF
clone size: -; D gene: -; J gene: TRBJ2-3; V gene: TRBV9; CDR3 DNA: TGTGCCAGCAGCGCTTCGATTACCAGGGTGAGCACAGATACGCAGTATTTT; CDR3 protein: CASSASITRVSTDTQYF
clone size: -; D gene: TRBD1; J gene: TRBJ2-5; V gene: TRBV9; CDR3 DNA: TGTGCCAGCAGCTCTCCGGGACAGGGGCCTCGGGAGACCCAGTACTTC; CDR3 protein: CASSSPGQGPRETQYF
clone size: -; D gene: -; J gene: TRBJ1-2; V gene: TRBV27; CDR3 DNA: TGTGCCAGCAGTCCTACCCTCGGCCCGTTAAGGGGTGGCTACACCTTC; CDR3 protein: CASSPTLGPLRGGYTF
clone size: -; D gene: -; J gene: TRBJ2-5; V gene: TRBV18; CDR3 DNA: TGTGCCAGCTCACCACTTCCTAGCGAGATGGAGACCCAGTACTTC; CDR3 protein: CASSPLPSEMETQYF
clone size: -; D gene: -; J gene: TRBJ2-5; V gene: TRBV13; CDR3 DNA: TGTGCCAGCAGCCCCTACCTGGAGACCCAGTACTTC; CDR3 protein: CASSPYLETQYF
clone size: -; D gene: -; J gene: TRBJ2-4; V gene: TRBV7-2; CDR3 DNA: TGTGCCAGCAGCTTAGGGGAGGGGGTAAACATTCAGTACTTC; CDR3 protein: CASSLGEGVNIQYF
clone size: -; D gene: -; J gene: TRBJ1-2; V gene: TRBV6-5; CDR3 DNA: TGTGCCAGCATTTTCAGGACTGTCGATGGCTACACCTTC; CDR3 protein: CASIFRTVDGYTF
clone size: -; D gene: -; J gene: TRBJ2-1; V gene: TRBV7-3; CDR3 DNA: TGTGCCAGCAGCTTAACCCGGGACAAATACAATGAGCAGTTCTTC; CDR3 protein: CASSLTRDKYNEQFF
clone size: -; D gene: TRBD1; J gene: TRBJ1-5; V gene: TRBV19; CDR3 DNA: TGTGCCAGTAGCCATACAGGGGGCGCGTGGCAGCCCCAGCATTTT; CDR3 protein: CASSHTGGAWQPQHF
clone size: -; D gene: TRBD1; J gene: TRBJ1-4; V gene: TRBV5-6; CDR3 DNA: TGTGCCAGCAGCGAAGGGACAGGGGGCCATGAAAAACTGTTTTTT; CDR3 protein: CASSEGTGGHEKLFF
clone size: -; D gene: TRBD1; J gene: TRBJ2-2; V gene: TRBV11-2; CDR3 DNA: TGTGCCAGCAGCTTCGGAAACAGGGGCCCTTACACCGGGGAGCTGTTTTTT; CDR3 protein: CASSFGNRGPYTGELFF
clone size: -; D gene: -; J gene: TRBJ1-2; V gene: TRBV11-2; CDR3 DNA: TGTGCCAGCAGCCCTCCTGGGAGCAGGAACGTGTATGGCTACACCTTC; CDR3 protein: CASSPPGSRNVYGYTF
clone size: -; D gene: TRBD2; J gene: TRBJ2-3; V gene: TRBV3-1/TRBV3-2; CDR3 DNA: TGTGCCAGCAGCCTCCGGGTAGCGGGGAGGTCAGATACGCAGTATTTT; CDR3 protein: CASSLRVAGRSDTQYF
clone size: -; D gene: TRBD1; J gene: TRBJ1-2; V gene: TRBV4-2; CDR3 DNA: TGTGCCAGCAGCCAAGAGGGGACAGGGGGCTTCTATGGCTACACCTTC; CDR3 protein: CASSQEGTGGFYGYTF
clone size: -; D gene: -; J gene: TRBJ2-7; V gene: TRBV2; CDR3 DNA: TGTGCCAGCAGAGGACAGGGAGGGAGGTACGAGCAGTACTTC; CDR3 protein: CASRGQGGRYEQYF
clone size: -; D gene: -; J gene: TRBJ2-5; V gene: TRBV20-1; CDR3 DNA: TGCAGTGCTAGTGCCTTACAGGGTGGGCAAGAGACCCAGTACTTC; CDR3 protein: CSASALQGGQETQYF
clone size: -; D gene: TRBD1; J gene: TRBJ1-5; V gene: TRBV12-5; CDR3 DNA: TGTGCTAGTGGTTTGGCACCGGGACAGATTATCAATCAGCCCCAGCATTTT; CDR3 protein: CASGLAPGQIINQPQHF
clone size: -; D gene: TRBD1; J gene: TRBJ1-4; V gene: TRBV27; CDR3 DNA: TGTGCCAGCACCAACAGGGGCTGGGGGGAAAAACTGTTTTTT; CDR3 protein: CASTNRGWGEKLFF
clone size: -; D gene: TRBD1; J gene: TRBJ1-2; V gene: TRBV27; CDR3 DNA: TGTGCCAGCAGTTTAGAAGCGCGACAGGGGCGCTATGGCTACACCTTC; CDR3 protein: CASSLEARQGRYGYTF
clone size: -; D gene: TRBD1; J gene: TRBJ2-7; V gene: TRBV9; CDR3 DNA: TGTGCCAGCAGCGTAGGCCCCGGGGACAGCTACGAGCAGTACTTC; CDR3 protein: CASSVGPGDSYEQYF
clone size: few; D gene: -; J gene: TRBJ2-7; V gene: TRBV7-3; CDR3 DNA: TGTGCCAGCAGCTTCCAGCGAGACGGCGAGCAGTACTTC; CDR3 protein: CASSFQRDGEQYF
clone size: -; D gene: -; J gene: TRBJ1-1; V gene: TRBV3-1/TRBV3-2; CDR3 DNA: TGTGCCAGCAGCTTGGGGGGGGCGCGGAGCACTGAAGCTTTCTTT; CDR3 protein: CASSLGGARSTEAFF
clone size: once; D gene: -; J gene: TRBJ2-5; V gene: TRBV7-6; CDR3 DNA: TGTGCCAGCAGCTTTACAGTGTACCAAGAGACCCAGTACTTC; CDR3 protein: CASSFTVYQETQYF
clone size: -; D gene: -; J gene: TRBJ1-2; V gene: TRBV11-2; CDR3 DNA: TGTGCCAGCAGCTTAGAATCCCGACAGACCTCAAACTATGGCTACACCTTC; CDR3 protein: CASSLESRQTSNYGYTF
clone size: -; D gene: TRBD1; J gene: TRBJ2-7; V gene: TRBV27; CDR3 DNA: TGTGCCAGCAGTCTATTGACTTCGGGACAGGGGGCCTACGAGCAGTACTTC; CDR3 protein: CASSLLTSGQGAYEQYF
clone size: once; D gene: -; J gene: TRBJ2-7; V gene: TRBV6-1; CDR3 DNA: TGTGCCAGCAGTGAAGGGCCACACCAGTCCTACGAGCAGTACTTC; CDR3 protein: CASSEGPHQSYEQYF